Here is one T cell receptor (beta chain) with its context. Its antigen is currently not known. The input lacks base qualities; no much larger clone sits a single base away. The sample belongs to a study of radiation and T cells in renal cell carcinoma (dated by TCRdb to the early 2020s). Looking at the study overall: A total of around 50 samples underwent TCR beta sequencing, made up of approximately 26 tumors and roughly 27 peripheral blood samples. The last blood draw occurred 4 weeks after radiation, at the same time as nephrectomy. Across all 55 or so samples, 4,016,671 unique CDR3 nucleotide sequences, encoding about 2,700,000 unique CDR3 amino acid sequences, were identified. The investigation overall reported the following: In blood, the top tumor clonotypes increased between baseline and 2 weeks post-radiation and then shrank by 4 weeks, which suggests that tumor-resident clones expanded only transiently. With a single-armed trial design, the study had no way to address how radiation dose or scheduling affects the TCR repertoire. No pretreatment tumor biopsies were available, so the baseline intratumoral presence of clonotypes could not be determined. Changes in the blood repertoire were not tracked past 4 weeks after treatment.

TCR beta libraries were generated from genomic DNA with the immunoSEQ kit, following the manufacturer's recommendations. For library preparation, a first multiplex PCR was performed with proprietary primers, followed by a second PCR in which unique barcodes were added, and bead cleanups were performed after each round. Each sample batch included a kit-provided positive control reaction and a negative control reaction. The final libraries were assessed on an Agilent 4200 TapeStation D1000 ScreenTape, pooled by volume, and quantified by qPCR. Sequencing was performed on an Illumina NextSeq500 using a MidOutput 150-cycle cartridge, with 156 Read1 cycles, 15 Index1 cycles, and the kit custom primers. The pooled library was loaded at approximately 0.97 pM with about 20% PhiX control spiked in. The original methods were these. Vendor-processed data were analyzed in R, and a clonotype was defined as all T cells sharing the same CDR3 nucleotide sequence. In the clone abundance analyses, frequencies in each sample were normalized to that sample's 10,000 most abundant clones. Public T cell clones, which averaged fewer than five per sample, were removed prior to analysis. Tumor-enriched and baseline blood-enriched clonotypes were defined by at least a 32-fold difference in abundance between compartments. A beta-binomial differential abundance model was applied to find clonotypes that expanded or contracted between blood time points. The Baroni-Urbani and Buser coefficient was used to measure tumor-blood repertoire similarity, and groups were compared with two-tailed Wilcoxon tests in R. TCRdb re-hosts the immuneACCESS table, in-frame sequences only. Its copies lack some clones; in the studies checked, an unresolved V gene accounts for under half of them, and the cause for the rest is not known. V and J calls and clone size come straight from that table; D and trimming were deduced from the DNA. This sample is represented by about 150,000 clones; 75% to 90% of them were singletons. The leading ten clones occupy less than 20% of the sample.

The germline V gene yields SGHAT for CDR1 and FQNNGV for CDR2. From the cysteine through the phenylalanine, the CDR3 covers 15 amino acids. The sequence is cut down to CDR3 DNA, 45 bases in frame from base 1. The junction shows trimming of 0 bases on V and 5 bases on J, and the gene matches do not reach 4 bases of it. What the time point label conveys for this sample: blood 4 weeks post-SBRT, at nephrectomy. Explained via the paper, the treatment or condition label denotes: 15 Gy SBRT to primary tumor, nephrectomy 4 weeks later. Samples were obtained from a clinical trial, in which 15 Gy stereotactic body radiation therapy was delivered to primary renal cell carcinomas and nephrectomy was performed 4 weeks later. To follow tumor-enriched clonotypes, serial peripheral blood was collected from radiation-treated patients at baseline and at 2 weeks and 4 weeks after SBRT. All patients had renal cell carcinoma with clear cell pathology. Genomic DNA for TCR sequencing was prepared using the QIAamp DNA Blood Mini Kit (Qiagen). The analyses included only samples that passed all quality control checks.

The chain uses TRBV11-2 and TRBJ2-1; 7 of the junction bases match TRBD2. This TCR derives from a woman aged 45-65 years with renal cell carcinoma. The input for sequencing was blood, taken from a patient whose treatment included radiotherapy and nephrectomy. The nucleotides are TGTGCCAGCAGCTTAGACGCGGGGGATCACAATGAGCAGTTCTTC. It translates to CASSLDAGDHNEQFF.